The 26 T cell receptor beta chains below were found in one sample sequenced in a study of post-analysis software for immune sequencing data. TCR beta cDNA libraries had unique molecular identifiers. MiXCR, run by TCRdb on the PCR reads, gives a single entry per CDR3 protein. The sample lists around 160,000 distinct CDR3 sequences; around 34% were seen once. The input for sequencing was blood, taken after autologous hematopoietic stem cell transplantation. The receptors derive from a girl aged 10-17 years with multiple sclerosis.

The J gene is TRBJ2-5, the V gene TRBV28, with D unclear. The V and J ends lost 3 bases and 1 base respectively, with 9 bases between them. The CDR3 length is 14 residues. Germline-derived CDR1 and CDR2 are MDHEN and SYDVKM. CDR3 protein: CASSFRSLQETQYF. CDR3 sequence (DNA): TGTGCCAGCAGTTTCAGGTCCCTCCAAGAGACCCAGTACTTC.

This clonotype was detected a few times. The chain carries TRBV24-1 and TRBJ2-1, with D tentatively TRBD2 (5 bases). Germline values: CDR1 KGHDR, CDR2 SFDVKD. CDR3 size: 15 residues. Trimming removed 7 bases from V and 4 bases from J, with 16 bases in between. The CDR3: CATSFGSGSYNEQFF. CDR3 bases: TGTGCCACCAGCTTTGGGAGCGGTTCATACAATGAGCAGTTCTTC.

At least ten counts were recorded for this clonotype. This rearrangement joins TRBV20-1 to TRBJ2-4; 10 bases agree with TRBD2. The germline CDR1 and CDR2 sequences are DFQATT and SNEGSKA (reference sequence). The V gene end was trimmed by 4 bases and the J gene end by 7 bases; junction bases not matched to a gene: 4. The CDR3 length is 13 residues. CDR3 in amino acids: CSATGLAANIQYF. The CDR3 nucleotides are TGCAGTGCTACCGGACTAGCGGCGAACATTCAGTACTTC.

This clonotype came up many times. The V and J genes are TRBV12-3 or TRBV12-4 and TRBJ2-7; D gene unclear. CDR3 length: 11 amino acids. Trimming left V 6 bases short and J 2 bases short, with 5 bases between. This CDR3 reads CASSTAYEQYF. DNA of the CDR3: TGTGCCAGCAGCACAGCCTACGAGCAGTACTTC.

With regard to this clonotype: One junction end disagrees with the germline gene, perhaps due to a read error. The genes are TRBV27 and TRBJ2-2, with TRBD1 as a possible D gene (6 bases). Germline V CDR1 and CDR2: MNHEY, SMNVEV (reference sequence). The CDR3 has 13 amino acids. CDR3 sequence: CASRQGMTGEMFF. DNA for the CDR3: TGTGCCAGCAGGCAGGGGATGACCGGGGAGATGTTTTTT.

This clonotype was counted ten times or more. The chain recombines TRBV6-6 with TRBJ2-5; D is unresolved. V dropped 4 bases and J dropped 4 bases, with 4 bases sitting between them. Germline CDR1 is MNHNY and CDR2 is SVGAGI (reference sequence). This CDR3 is built from 11 residues. The CDR3, as DNA: TGTGCCAGCAGTTTATTAGAGACCCAGTACTTC. Translation: CASSLLETQYF.

In this sample, this clonotype turned up a few times. V is TRBV20-1 and J is TRBJ1-2; TRBD1 is a possible D gene (6 bases). CDR1 is DFQATT and CDR2 is SNEGSKA in the germline V gene (reference sequence). CDR3 size: 14 residues. Trimming shortened V by 0 bases and J by 4 bases, and 12 bases separated the two germline ends. The CDR3 DNA follows: TGCAGTGCTAGAGATTACAGGGCAGTCTATGGCTACACCTTC. Protein: CSARDYRAVYGYTF.

The chain links TRBV7-9 to TRBJ2-7; unclear D gene. The CDR3 length is 16 residues. The germline CDR1 and CDR2 sequences are SEHNR and FQNEAQ (reference sequence). V was clipped by 5 bases and J by 3 bases, with 20 bases between them. The CDR3 loop is CASSPHPLRLDYEQYF. The DNA of the CDR3 is TGTGCCAGCAGCCCACACCCTCTGCGACTGGACTACGAGCAGTACTTC.

There are a few counts of this clonotype. This chain links TRBV20-1 with TRBJ2-7; 9 bases map to TRBD1. This CDR3 region has 15 residues. The V segment lost 2 bases and the J segment 7 bases; nucleotides outside the gene matches: 12. Germline CDR1 is DFQATT and CDR2 is SNEGSKA (reference sequence). In DNA, the CDR3 is TGCAGTGCTAGATCCGGGACAGGGTTTATGTGGGAGCAGTACTTC. Its translation: CSARSGTGFMWEQYF.

The chain links TRBV4-3 to TRBJ2-2; the D is unclear. V was clipped by 0 bases and J by 6 bases, with 11 bases between them. The CDR3 is 15 residues long. Germline V gene lookup returns CDR1 LGHNA and CDR2 YSLEER. CDR3 loop: CASSQDFASPGELFF. The CDR3 DNA is TGCGCCAGCAGCCAAGATTTTGCATCCCCCGGGGAGCTGTTTTTT.

This chain connects TRBV30 to TRBJ2-7, with a possible D match to TRBD2 (5 bases). CDR3 length: 12 residues. V lost 2 bases, J lost 3 bases, and 8 bases lay in between. Per the germline V gene, CDR1 is GTSNPN and CDR2 is SVGIG (reference sequence). The CDR3 is CAWSRRFYEQYF. CDR3 nucleotide sequence: TGTGCCTGGAGTCGGAGGTTCTACGAGCAGTACTTC.

V and J are TRBV4-3 and TRBJ2-7; perhaps D is TRBD1 or TRBD2 (5 bases each). The CDR3 has 14 amino acids. Trimming removed 3 bases from V and 3 bases from J, with 12 bases in between. Germline-derived CDR1 and CDR2 are LGHNA and YSLEER. CDR3 sequence (DNA): TGCGCCAGCAGCCAGGGAGTTCAGGGCTACGAGCAGTACTTC. It specifies CASSQGVQGYEQYF.

This clonotype occurred many times. This chain links TRBV24-1 with TRBJ2-1; 8 bases line up with TRBD2. Germline CDR1 reads KGHDR; CDR2 reads SFDVKD. The CDR3 extends over 16 amino acids. J lost 0 bases, V lost 7 bases, and 7 bases had no gene match. CDR3 residues: CATSLSGEYSYNEQFF. The CDR3 region has the DNA TGTGCCACCAGCCTTAGCGGGGAGTACTCCTACAATGAGCAGTTCTTC.

CDR3 protein: CSARTQTGTANYGYTF. CDR3 in DNA: TGCAGTGCTAGGACCCAGACAGGCACAGCTAACTATGGCTACACCTTC. The chain joins TRBV20-1 to TRBJ1-2, with D possibly TRBD1 on 6 matching bases. This CDR3 region has 16 residues. Trimming shortened V by 3 bases and J by 0 bases, and 17 bases separated the two germline ends. The germline gives CDR1 DFQATT, CDR2 SNEGSKA (reference sequence).

The rearrangement joins TRBV3-1 to TRBJ2-4, with 8 bases that match TRBD2. J was trimmed by 9 bases and V by 4 bases; bases with no gene match: 11. Per germline, CDR1 LGHDT and CDR2 YNNKEL (reference sequence). The CDR3 length is 15 residues. The CDR3 loop is CASSRATSAQGIQYF. The CDR3 DNA follows: TGTGCCAGCAGCCGGGCGACTAGCGCCCAAGGCATTCAGTACTTC.

The genes are TRBV28 and TRBJ1-2; 8 bases align to TRBD1. Germline values: CDR1 MDHEN, CDR2 SYDVKM. The CDR3 sequence is 15 residues long. V lost 7 bases and J lost 0; bases outside the gene matches: 7. The CDR3 DNA reads TGTGCCAGCAATCCTTGGACAGGGCCTAACTATGGCTACACCTTC. Its protein is CASNPWTGPNYGYTF.

This clonotype appeared a few times. The V and J genes are TRBV27 and TRBJ2-7; tentative D call: TRBD2 (5 bases). The CDR3 loop spans 14 amino acids. Germline CDR1 is MNHEY and CDR2 is SMNVEV (reference sequence). Between the trimmed V and J ends, which lost 2 bases and 4 bases, there was a span of 12 bases. CDR3 residues: CASSLGSAVYEQYF. The CDR3 DNA reads TGTGCCAGCAGTTTAGGGAGTGCCGTATACGAGCAGTACTTC.

This clonotype was seen more than once but under ten times. J is TRBJ2-5 and V is TRBV29-1; D is perhaps TRBD2 (6 bases). The end of the DNA is better explained by TRBJ2-7, so the J call may be wrong. The germline gives CDR1 SQVTM, CDR2 ANQGSEA. There are 12 residues in the CDR3. As DNA, the CDR3 is TGCAGCGTCCTTTTGGGGGGCTACGAGCAGTACTTC. This encodes CSVLLGGYEQYF.

The chain employs TRBV5-1 and TRBJ1-6; D not certain. The CDR3 length is 17 residues. Germline CDR1 and CDR2: SGHRS and YFSETQ. The ends were cut back, 3 bases at V and 7 bases at J, with 20 bases in the middle. The CDR3 region has the DNA TGCGCCAGCAGCTCGGAACCCCGTCTCTCGTCAAATTCACCCCTCCACTTT. Translating gives CASSSEPRLSSNSPLHF.

The chain carries TRBV20-1 and TRBJ2-5; tentative D call: TRBD2 (5 bases). V lost 2 bases to trimming and J lost 2 bases, with 9 bases between them. CDR1 is DFQATT and CDR2 is SNEGSKA in the germline V gene (reference sequence). This CDR3 is built from 13 residues. CDR3 DNA sequence: TGCAGTGCTAGAAAGAGGGAACAAGAGACCCAGTACTTC. Protein product: CSARKREQETQYF.

In this sample, this clonotype turned up a few times. V is TRBV7-9 and J is TRBJ1-1, with TRBD1 matching over 9 bases. Germline CDR1 and CDR2: SEHNR and FQNEAQ (reference sequence). The ends lost 3 bases at V and 3 bases at J; junction bases unmatched: 8. The CDR3 length is 16 residues. The CDR3 DNA is TGTGCCAGCAGCTTTTCGGGACAGGGACCCCACACTGAAGCTTTCTTT. Translating gives CASSFSGQGPHTEAFF.

The chain joins TRBV4-2 to TRBJ2-3; D ambiguous. The CDR3 sequence is 14 residues long. Per germline, CDR1 LGHNA and CDR2 YNFKEQ. Deletions cut 4 bases from V and 1 base from J, with 9 bases between. Here the CDR3 reads CASSLTSRTDTQYF. The CDR3 DNA is TGTGCCAGCAGCCTAACTTCCCGCACAGATACGCAGTATTTT.

This chain joins TRBV10-3 and TRBJ1-2, with TRBD1 as a possible D gene (5 bases). Germline lookup yields CDR1 ENHRY and CDR2 SYGVKD. The ends were cut back, 7 bases at V and 1 base at J, with 13 bases in the middle. The CDR3 consists of 14 residues. CDR3 region: CAITPDTINYGYTF. CDR3 nucleotide sequence: TGTGCCATCACTCCGGACACAATTAACTATGGCTACACCTTC.

The V and J genes are TRBV14 and TRBJ1-1; D remains ambiguous. V was pared by 3 bases and J by 4 bases, with 9 bases between. The CDR3 contains 13 residues. Germline CDR1 and CDR2: SGHDN and FVKESK. In nucleotides, the CDR3 is TGTGCCAGCAGCCAGGTTTTTTTCACTGAAGCTTTCTTT. Encoded protein: CASSQVFFTEAFF.

This clonotype was seen only a few times. The V gene is TRBV27, the J gene TRBJ2-4; D not resolved. Trimming took 6 bases from V and 13 from J, leaving 19 bases between them. Germline V CDR1 and CDR2: MNHEY, SMNVEV (reference sequence). The CDR3 length is 13 residues. The CDR3 coding sequence is TGTGCCAGCAGGTCCGTGGGATCTGGAGAGCAGTACTTC. It encodes CASRSVGSGEQYF.

The chain is built from TRBV20-1 and TRBJ1-2, with TRBD1 as a possible D gene (5 bases). Trimming cost V 3 bases and J 4 bases, with 18 bases left between them. Germline CDR1 and CDR2: DFQATT and SNEGSKA (reference sequence). The CDR3 is made up of 15 amino acids. The DNA of the CDR3 is TGCAGTGCTAGCCAGGGCCGGTCATCCCTCTATGGCTACACCTTC. It yields the protein CSASQGRSSLYGYTF.